The rows below give T cell receptor beta chains drawn from one sample of a study of CD8+ T cells in alopecia areata. Sequencing was performed with immunoSEQ multiplex PCR; in TCRdb, only in-frame clones are kept and a portion is missing. The sample lists approximately 150,000 clones, around two thirds seen once, with approximately 34% in the top ten. The source material was CD8+ T cells sorted from blood. The origin of the receptors is a human donor in good health. Each CDR3 is given with its conserved first and last residue. D genes are given only for firm matches. Size is omitted from some rows. Given values are once, few, many or a class for expanded clones.

>TRBJ2-7|NA|NA|TRBV30
CAWSVVGRGEQYF
TGTGCCTGGAGTGTGGTTGGACGGGGCGAGCAGTACTTC
>TRBJ2-7|NA|few|TRBV29-1
CSVVVQSYEQYF
TGCAGCGTTGTGGTACAGTCCTACGAGCAGTACTTC
>TRBJ1-2|NA|NA|TRBV6-6
CASTGDIRTRGYTF
TGTGCCAGCACCGGGGACATTCGAACGAGGGGCTACACCTTC
>TRBJ2-7|NA|NA|TRBV2
CASGRAPYEQYF
TGTGCCAGCGGGCGGGCCCCTTACGAGCAGTACTTC
>TRBJ2-1|TRBD1|few|TRBV6-5
CASSPGQGRNEQFF
TGTGCCAGCAGCCCAGGACAGGGGAGGAATGAGCAGTTCTTC
>TRBJ2-3|NA|NA|TRBV7-9
CASSTPGDTQYF
TGTGCCAGCAGCACGCCAGGGGATACGCAGTATTTT
>TRBJ1-2|NA|few|TRBV27
CASSLGQGFYGYTF
TGTGCCAGCAGTTTGGGGCAGGGCTTCTATGGCTACACCTTC
>TRBJ1-1|NA|few|TRBV5-1
CASSLEGVGTEAFF
TGCGCCAGCAGCTTGGAAGGGGTAGGCACTGAAGCTTTCTTT
>TRBJ1-5|NA|NA|TRBV9
CASGLDQPQHF
TGTGCCAGCGGCCTGGATCAGCCCCAGCATTTT
>TRBJ2-7|TRBD1|NA|TRBV27
CASSRGGLYEQYF
TGTGCCAGCAGTCGAGGGGGCCTCTACGAGCAGTACTTC
>TRBJ2-7|TRBD2|NA|TRBV7-6
CASSRQQAGVYEQYF
TGTGCCAGCAGCCGGCAGCAAGCGGGAGTCTACGAGCAGTACTTC
>TRBJ2-1|NA|NA|TRBV7-9
CASSRSYNEQFF
TGTGCCAGCAGCCGTAGCTACAATGAGCAGTTCTTC
>TRBJ2-3|TRBD2|NA|TRBV11-2
CASSHTSGDGDTQYF
TGTGCCAGCAGCCATACTAGCGGGGACGGGGATACGCAGTATTTT
>TRBJ2-6|TRBD1|NA|TRBV4-2
CASSQDEGQSGANVLTF
TGTGCCAGCAGCCAAGATGAGGGACAGTCTGGGGCCAACGTCCTGACTTTC
>TRBJ2-5|NA|few|TRBV9
CASSPQGGFRETQYF
TGTGCCAGCAGCCCCCAAGGAGGGTTTCGAGAGACCCAGTACTTC
>TRBJ2-5|NA|NA|TRBV20-1
CSANSATQYF
TGCAGTGCTAATTCGGCGACCCAGTACTTC
>TRBJ2-1|TRBD2|few|TRBV9
CASSVGLARGNEQFF
TGTGCCAGCAGCGTGGGACTAGCCCGAGGCAATGAGCAGTTCTTC
>TRBJ2-2|TRBD2|NA|TRBV11-2
CASSLGAGPGELFF
TGTGCCAGCAGCCTGGGAGCGGGGCCCGGGGAGCTGTTTTTT
>TRBJ1-5|NA|NA|TRBV9
CASSVGSGNQPQHF
TGTGCCAGCAGCGTAGGGTCCGGAAATCAGCCCCAGCATTTT
>TRBJ1-2|NA|few|TRBV29-1
CSVESRTPGGYTF
TGCAGCGTTGAGAGCAGGACACCAGGTGGCTACACCTTC
>TRBJ2-7|TRBD2|NA|TRBV9
CASSASPSGSSYEQYF
TGTGCCAGCAGCGCCTCGCCTAGCGGGAGTTCCTACGAGCAGTACTTC
>TRBJ2-1|NA|NA|TRBV6-5
CASSYMADNEQFF
TGTGCCAGCAGTTACATGGCAGACAATGAGCAGTTCTTC
>TRBJ1-1|NA|NA|TRBV27
CASRPTVPADTEAFF
TGTGCCAGCAGACCGACGGTGCCTGCTGACACTGAAGCTTTCTTT
>TRBJ2-1|NA|NA|TRBV11-2
CASSSPINEQFF
TGTGCCAGCAGTTCACCCATCAATGAGCAGTTCTTC
>TRBJ2-7|TRBD1|NA|TRBV27
CASSLLRDRASEQYF
TGTGCCAGCAGCCTTCTGAGGGACAGGGCATCCGAGCAGTACTTC
>TRBJ2-7|NA|few|TRBV29-1
CSVIDRSVSYEQYF
TGCAGCGTGATAGACAGATCCGTATCCTACGAGCAGTACTTC
>TRBJ2-7|NA|few|TRBV25-1
CASSESTGKQYF
TGTGCCAGCAGTGAATCGACGGGAAAGCAGTACTTC
>TRBJ1-1|TRBD1|NA|TRBV6-1
CASSPRDSNTEAFF
TGTGCCAGCAGTCCCCGGGACAGCAACACTGAAGCTTTCTTT
>TRBJ2-2|NA|few|TRBV6-5
CASSYSGPTGELFF
TGTGCCAGCAGTTACTCTGGGCCCACCGGGGAGCTGTTTTTT
>TRBJ2-2|TRBD1|NA|TRBV29-1
CSALGGSGELFF
TGCAGCGCTCTAGGGGGCTCCGGGGAGCTGTTTTTT
>TRBJ2-1|NA|NA|TRBV7-9
CASSWRSSSYNEQFF
TGTGCCAGCAGCTGGAGATCCAGCTCCTACAATGAGCAGTTCTTC
>TRBJ2-2|NA|NA|TRBV29-1
CSVESHYGELFF
TGCAGCGTTGAATCCCACTACGGGGAGCTGTTTTTT
>TRBJ1-2|NA|NA|TRBV7-9
CASTYYRVGYGYTF
TGTGCCAGCACCTACTACAGGGTGGGCTATGGCTACACCTTC
>TRBJ2-5|TRBD1|NA|TRBV7-2
CASSLGPGTGFQETQYF
TGTGCCAGCAGCTTAGGCCCCGGGACAGGGTTTCAAGAGACCCAGTACTTC
>TRBJ1-2|NA|few|TRBV7-9
CASSLLQASNYGYTF
TGTGCCAGCAGCTTATTACAGGCCTCTAACTATGGCTACACCTTC
>TRBJ1-1|NA|NA|TRBV7-6
CASSLGTEAFF
TGTGCCAGCAGCTTAGGCACTGAAGCTTTCTTT
>TRBJ2-2|NA|NA|TRBV29-1
CSVVFQATGELFF
TGCAGCGTAGTATTTCAGGCCACCGGGGAGCTGTTTTTT
>TRBJ2-1|TRBD2|NA|TRBV20-1
CSAKPGLEPFF
TGCAGTGCTAAACCGGGACTAGAGCCGTTCTTC
>TRBJ2-7|NA|NA|TRBV4-1
CASSQSELTYEQYF
TGCGCCAGCAGCCAAAGTGAGCTGACCTACGAGCAGTACTTC
>TRBJ2-1|TRBD2|NA|TRBV27
CASSFFGLAGDEQFF
TGTGCCAGCAGTTTTTTCGGACTAGCGGGAGATGAGCAGTTCTTC
>TRBJ2-2|TRBD2|NA|TRBV9
CASSAGTSGSGELFF
TGTGCCAGCAGCGCGGGGACTAGCGGGTCCGGGGAGCTGTTTTTT
>TRBJ2-2|NA|NA|TRBV20-1
CSARHTGELFF
TGCAGTGCTAGACACACCGGGGAGCTGTTTTTT